This TCR beta chain appears in the sequencing data of a study of cytomegalovirus exposure and HLA in healthy donors. Study-wide findings and caveats: Accurate prediction of HLA-A and HLA-B alleles (for most subjects) was reportedly achieved from TCR beta sequences.

Details on this clone: Its antigen is still unknown.

Amplification used 60 Vbeta primers and 13 Jbeta primers. The data were produced by immunoSEQ multiplex PCR, yet TCRdb's version contains in-frame clones alone and is incomplete. Of under 200,000 clones in the sample, over 75% were seen once. The source is a woman aged 50 to 60 in good health and CMV-seronegative. Sequencing was performed on PBMCs.

As DNA, the CDR3 is TGTGCCAGTAGATTTTCCACCTCACCCGGAGATACGCAGTATTTT. Protein: CASRFSTSPGDTQYF. The chain has TRBV19 and TRBJ2-3; D not certain. Per germline, CDR1 LNHDA and CDR2 SQIVND (reference sequence). V shed 6 bases and J shed 5 bases, with 18 bases lying between them. This CDR3 contains 15 residues.